This passage covers 25 T cell receptor beta chains from one sample sequenced in a study of vaccination and CD4 T cells after COVID-19. Cultured CD4+ T cell DNA was sequenced using the Oncomine TCR Beta short-read assay. TCRdb reanalysed the PCR reads using MiXCR and keeps one entry per CDR3 protein. The table lists some 11,000 distinct CDR3 sequences, 30% to 35% of them singletons, with almost 35% in the top ten. These receptors are not linked to any known antigen. The treatment here: approximately nine-day PBMC culture with coronavirus spike peptide pools or control peptides (ViraFEST assay). This sample comprised CD4+ T cells from blood, cultured in vitro, obtained before SARS-CoV-2 vaccination. The receptors here all came from a human donor who received a COVID-19 vaccine.

This clonotype was seen a handful of times. This rearrangement joins TRBV11-3 to TRBJ2-5, with 10 bases lining up with TRBD2. Germline values: CDR1 SGHNT, CDR2 YENEEA. V lost 4 bases, J lost 3 bases, and 11 bases stayed unmatched. The CDR3 loop spans 17 amino acids. The CDR3 region is CASSSTSRLAGKETQYF. CDR3 DNA sequence: TGTGCCAGCAGCTCTACCTCTAGACTAGCGGGCAAAGAGACCCAGTACTTC.

This clonotype has a handful of counts. This chain joins TRBV20-1 and TRBJ1-4; TRBD1 is a possible D gene (6 bases). This CDR3 is built from 13 residues. Germline V gene lookup returns CDR1 DFQATT and CDR2 SNEGSKA (reference sequence). Deletions cut 5 bases from V and 7 bases from J, with 14 bases between. CDR3 region: CSAGRGTGEKLFF. As DNA, the CDR3 is TGCAGTGCTGGCAGGGGTACGGGTGAAAAACTGTTTTTT.

By its share, this clonotype is medium-sized. The V call is TRBV6-5, the J call TRBJ1-2, with D possibly TRBD1 on 5 matching bases. Germline CDR1 reads MNHEY; CDR2 reads SVGAGI. This CDR3 is built from 15 residues. Trimming left V 2 bases short and J 0 bases short, with 10 bases between. The CDR3 nucleotides are TGTGCCAGCAGTTACCAACGGGGCCCTAACTATGGCTACACCTTC. Its translation is CASSYQRGPNYGYTF.

This clonotype has only a few counts. The V call is TRBV2, the J call TRBJ1-5; no reliable D call. This CDR3 has 13 residues. V gave up 6 bases and J gave up 5 bases, with 11 bases separating them. Germline V gene data show CDR1 as SNHLY and CDR2 as FYNNEI. As DNA, the CDR3 is TGTGCCAGCAGACCCGACTGGGATCAGCCCCAGCATTTT. Translation: CASRPDWDQPQHF.

This clonotype appeared a few times. V gene TRBV7-3 combines with J gene TRBJ2-5, with 9 bases lining up with TRBD1. Germline-derived CDR1 and CDR2 are SGHTA and FQGTGA. The CDR3 sequence is 18 residues long. V lost 4 bases, J lost 1 base, and 13 bases stayed unmatched. In DNA form, the CDR3 reads TGTGCCAGCAGCTCCCTACACCTAAAGGACAGGGGCCAAGAGACCCAGTACTTC. It encodes CASSSLHLKDRGQETQYF.

This clonotype was seen only once. This rearrangement joins TRBV5-4 to TRBJ2-5; tentatively, D is TRBD1 (6 bases). V dropped 4 bases and J dropped 5 bases, with 12 bases sitting between them. The CDR3 is made up of 13 amino acids. Germline V lookup: CDR1 SGHNT, CDR2 YYREEE (reference sequence). In nucleotides, the CDR3 is TGTGCCAGCAGCCTCAGGGGAGAGGAGACCCAGTACTTC. Its translation is CASSLRGEETQYF. The variable domain in full, with the rest retrieved from reference TRBV5-4 and TRBJ2-5, is ETGVTQSPTHLIKTRGQQVTLRCSSQSGHNTVSWYQQALGQGPQFIFQYYREEENGRGNFPPRFSGLQFPNYSSELNVNALELDDSALYLCASSLRGEETQYFGPGTRLLVL.

This rearrangement joins TRBV20-1 to TRBJ1-6; 10 nucleotides align to TRBD1. Trimming removed 6 bases from V and 6 bases from J; junction bases left unmatched: 2. In germline, CDR1 is DFQATT, CDR2 SNEGSKA (reference sequence). CDR3 length: 13 amino acids. CDR3 sequence: CSAWDRGNSPLHF. The CDR3 DNA reads as TGCAGTGCGTGGGACAGGGGTAATTCACCCCTCCACTTT.

V usage is TRBV19 and J usage is TRBJ1-6; weak D call: TRBD1 (6 bases). The ends were cut back, 3 bases at V and 8 bases at J, with 14 bases in the middle. Germline V gene sequence: CDR1 LNHDA, CDR2 SQIVND (reference sequence). The CDR3 sequence is 15 residues long. CDR3 region: CASSMRARGYSPLHF. In nucleotides, the CDR3 is TGTGCCAGTAGTATGAGAGCCAGGGGATATTCACCCCTCCACTTT. Filled out from reference TRBV19 and TRBJ1-6, the complete variable domain reads DGGITQSPKYLFRKEGQNVTLSCEQNLNHDAMYWYRQDPGQGLRLIYYSQIVNDFQKGDIAEGYSVSREKKESFPLTVTSAQKNPTAFYLCASSMRARGYSPLHFGNGTRLTVT.

This chain connects TRBV19 to TRBJ1-3; TRBD1 agrees at 7 bases. Germline V lookup: CDR1 LNHDA, CDR2 SQIVND (reference sequence). The CDR3 totals 18 residues. Losses at the gene ends were 5 bases for V and 0 bases for J; bases not matched to a gene: 13. The CDR3 is CASSVTGAPLTSGNTIYF. The CDR3 bases are TGTGCCAGTAGTGTAACAGGGGCCCCGCTTACCTCTGGAAACACCATATATTTT. Complete variable domain (other parts from reference TRBV19 and TRBJ1-3): DGGITQSPKYLFRKEGQNVTLSCEQNLNHDAMYWYRQDPGQGLRLIYYSQIVNDFQKGDIAEGYSVSREKKESFPLTVTSAQKNPTAFYLCASSVTGAPLTSGNTIYFGEGSWLTVV.

By frequency in the sample, this clonotype is medium-sized (0.01 to 0.1%). The chain employs TRBV5-1 and TRBJ2-2; D remains unclear. Germline assignment: CDR1 SGHRS and CDR2 YFSETQ. The CDR3 is made up of 17 amino acids. V gave up 4 bases and J gave up 4 bases, with 20 bases separating them. The CDR3 here is CASSIPTYAMGTGELFF. The CDR3, as DNA: TGCGCCAGCAGCATCCCGACGTATGCGATGGGCACCGGGGAGCTGTTTTTT.

The V gene is TRBV27, the J gene TRBJ1-6, with D unclear. Germline CDR1 is MNHEY and CDR2 is SMNVEV (reference sequence). Trimming removed 6 bases from V and 9 bases from J, with 24 bases in between. The CDR3 sequence is 17 residues long. CDR3 loop: CASRDTRSSYMGSPLHF. The CDR3 DNA is TGTGCCAGCAGGGATACACGCAGCTCCTATATGGGTTCACCCCTCCACTTT.

This clonotype was observed a few times. This rearrangement joins TRBV20-1 to TRBJ2-5; 14 bases fit TRBD2. CDR3 length equals 16 residues. V lost 0 bases and J lost 6; bases outside the gene matches: 6. Germline V gene lookup returns CDR1 DFQATT and CDR2 SNEGSKA (reference sequence). For the CDR3, the DNA is TGCAGTGCTAGAGATCAGACTAGCGGGGGGGCAAAGACCCAGTACTTC. Protein sequence: CSARDQTSGGAKTQYF.

This clonotype has only a few counts. The chain employs TRBV7-9 and TRBJ1-1; no clear D gene. The germline V gene encodes CDR1 SEHNR and CDR2 FQNEAQ (reference sequence). The V end lost 3 bases, the J end lost 1 base, and 3 bases lay between the germline ends. The CDR3 has 12 amino acids. CDR3 region: CASSFGNTEAFF. The CDR3 DNA reads as TGTGCCAGCAGCTTCGGGAACACTGAAGCTTTCTTT.

The CDR3 DNA reads TGTGCCAGTCATAAGACGCACACGGGTAACTCCTACGAGCAGTACTTC. Protein: CASHKTHTGNSYEQYF. V gene TRBV6-1 combines with J gene TRBJ2-7; D remains unclear. This CDR3 has 16 amino acids. Looked up from germline, CDR1 is MNHNS and CDR2 is SASEGT. V dropped 9 bases and J dropped 0 bases, with 21 bases sitting between them.

The chain links TRBV7-7 to TRBJ2-1; D ambiguous. CDR3 length: 13 residues. In germline, CDR1 is SSHAT, CDR2 FNYEAQ (reference sequence). Trimming took 1 base from V and 7 from J, leaving 8 bases between them. CDR3 sequence: CASSLGQNNEQFF. CDR3 in DNA: TGTGCCAGCAGCTTAGGCCAGAATAATGAGCAGTTCTTC.

This sequence joins TRBV20-1 and TRBJ1-2; perhaps TRBD1 as D (6 bases). The length of the CDR3 is 14 residues. Germline loops: CDR1 DFQATT, CDR2 SNEGSKA (reference sequence). The ends were cut back, 0 bases at V and 3 bases at J, with 11 bases in the middle. Here the CDR3 DNA reads TGCAGTGCTAGAGATTCTGGGGGCGACTATGGCTACACCTTC. This encodes CSARDSGGDYGYTF.

This clonotype was recorded a few times. The CDR3: CASSAQGFGYTF. CDR3 nucleotide sequence: TGTGCCAGCAGTGCACAGGGTTTTGGCTACACCTTC. The chain employs TRBV2 and TRBJ1-2, with a weak D call TRBD1 (6 bases). Germline CDR1 is SNHLY and CDR2 is FYNNEI. The CDR3 covers 12 residues. Deletions cut 4 bases from V and 7 bases from J, with 10 bases between.

V usage is TRBV10-1 and J usage is TRBJ1-4; D not resolved. The V gene's germline CDR1 is WNHNN and CDR2 SYGVQD (reference sequence). The CDR3 covers 13 residues. Trimming removed 0 bases from V and 14 bases from J, with 13 bases in between. CDR3 in DNA: TGCGCCAGCAGTGAGTCAAGCCTTGCTGGGCTGTTTTTT. Translating it yields CASSESSLAGLFF.

This clonotype was seen a handful of times. The chain uses TRBV7-2 and TRBJ1-4, with D unresolved. The germline CDR1 and CDR2 sequences are SGHTA and FQGNSA. The CDR3 is made up of 13 amino acids. Trimming shortened V by 8 bases and J by 8 bases, and 15 bases separated the two germline ends. This chain's CDR3 is CASSGEVGEKLFF. DNA for the CDR3: TGTGCCAGCTCCGGGGAGGTTGGGGAAAAACTGTTTTTT. The full variable domain, in which reference TRBV7-2 and TRBJ1-4 provide the parts outside the CDR3, is GAGVSQSPSNKVTEKGKDVELRCDPISGHTALYWYRQSLGQGLEFLIYFQGNSAPDKSGLPSDRFSAERTGGSVSTLTIQRTQQEDSAVYLCASSGEVGEKLFFGSGTQLSVL.

The chain is built from TRBV5-4 and TRBJ2-7, with 7 bases fitting TRBD2. Germline V gives CDR1 SGHNT, CDR2 YYREEE (reference sequence). V gave up 4 bases and J gave up 2 bases; unmatched junction bases: 9. This CDR3 is built from 15 residues. The CDR3 spells CASSREQRGTYEQYF. The CDR3 DNA sequence: TGTGCCAGCAGCAGGGAACAGCGGGGAACCTACGAGCAGTACTTC.

This sequence joins TRBV20-1 and TRBJ2-5; 13 bases are shared with TRBD2. Germline assignment: CDR1 DFQATT and CDR2 SNEGSKA (reference sequence). The CDR3 is 14 residues long. V was pared by 7 bases and J by 5 bases, with 7 bases of the junction left unmatched. CDR3 in amino acids: CSVATSGGAETQYF. The DNA for the CDR3 is TGCAGTGTTGCAACTAGCGGGGGGGCGGAGACCCAGTACTTC.

The rearrangement joins TRBV14 to TRBJ2-7; D unresolved. Germline V CDR1 and CDR2: SGHDN, FVKESK. There are 13 residues in the CDR3. V lost 3 bases and J lost 5, with 11 bases in between. Written as DNA, the CDR3 is TGTGCCAGCAGCCAGGGGTCGGTCGACGAGCAGTACTTC. Residues: CASSQGSVDEQYF.

This clonotype appeared a few times. The chain combines TRBV30 with TRBJ1-2, with a weak D call TRBD1 (5 bases). The CDR3 runs to 14 residues. Trimming cost V 1 base and J 7 bases, with 16 bases left between them. The V gene's germline CDR1 is GTSNPN and CDR2 SVGIG (reference sequence). Here the CDR3 reads CAWSGEGSGAGYTF. DNA of the CDR3: TGTGCCTGGAGTGGGGAGGGGTCGGGCGCTGGCTACACCTTC. Drawing the rest from reference TRBV30 and TRBJ1-2, the complete variable domain is SQTIHQWPATLVQPVGSPLSLECTVEGTSNPNLYWYRQAAGRGLQLLFYSVGIGQISSEVPQNLSASRPQDRQFILSSKKLLLSDSGFYLCAWSGEGSGAGYTFGSGTRLTVV.

This clonotype appeared a few times. J is TRBJ2-3 and V is TRBV28, with D perhaps matching TRBD1 (6 bases). CDR3 size: 14 residues. The germline CDR1 and CDR2 sequences are MDHEN and SYDVKM. Trimming took off 6 bases at V and 2 bases at J, with 12 bases between the two ends. The CDR3 reads CASSPDRFTDTQYF. The CDR3, as DNA: TGTGCCAGCAGCCCGGACAGATTCACAGATACGCAGTATTTT.

This clonotype occurred a few times. V usage is TRBV19 and J usage is TRBJ2-7; D could derive from TRBD1 or TRBD2 (6 bases each). Per germline, CDR1 LNHDA and CDR2 SQIVND (reference sequence). The CDR3 has 14 amino acids. V lost 8 bases, J lost 3 bases, and 17 bases lay in between. Written as DNA, the CDR3 is TGTGCCAGTGCAACGGGGGCATCAAACTACGAGCAGTACTTC. Translating it yields CASATGASNYEQYF.